Shown below are 31 T cell receptor beta chains from a single sample sequenced in a study of neurological immune-mediated disorders. TCRdb re-derived calls from the 5' RACE reads in MiXCR, one entry per CDR3 protein. The sample lists 55,000 to 75,000 distinct CDR3 sequences; about 2.5% were seen once. Material: PBMCs. The receptor source for this set is a man aged 50-60 years with multiple sclerosis.

There are many counts of this clonotype. The CDR3 DNA sequence: TGTGCCAGCAGCCAAGTGCGGGGAACCCTGACAGATACGCAGTATTTT. Translating gives CASSQVRGTLTDTQYF. The V gene is TRBV14, the J gene TRBJ2-3; tentatively, D is TRBD2 (6 bases). Trimming took off 1 base at V and 3 bases at J, with 14 bases between the two ends. The CDR3 has 16 residues. Germline CDR1 SGHDN, CDR2 FVKESK.

There are a few counts of this clonotype. Since a much larger clone is just one base distant, this may be a read error. The chain couples TRBV4-3 to TRBJ2-6; maybe TRBD1 (5 bases). CDR1 and CDR2 (germline): LGHNA, YSLEER. The CDR3 is 16 amino acids. The CDR3 nucleotides read TGCGCCAGCAGCCAGGGTGAAACCTCTGGGGCCAAAGTCCTGACTTTC. Protein: CASSQGETSGAKVLTF.

Many counts were recorded for this clonotype. The chain carries TRBV4-3 and TRBJ2-1, with D maybe TRBD1 (6 bases). The germline V gene encodes CDR1 LGHNA and CDR2 YSLEER. The CDR3 has 16 residues. The V and J ends lost 8 bases and 5 bases respectively, with 22 bases between them. The CDR3 protein is CASGLHLGAGDNEQFF. In nucleotides, the CDR3 is TGCGCCAGCGGTCTACATTTGGGGGCCGGGGACAATGAGCAGTTCTTC.

This clonotype was found many times. This chain uses TRBV20-1 with TRBJ1-1; D not resolved. This CDR3 contains 13 residues. Deletions cut 6 bases from V and 3 bases from J, with 14 bases between. Germline loops: CDR1 DFQATT, CDR2 SNEGSKA (reference sequence). The CDR3 DNA is TGCAGTGCCGCACCGTGGCAGGACACTGAAGCTTTCTTT. Protein product: CSAAPWQDTEAFF.

The table lists this clonotype with many counts. This chain uses TRBV6-2 or TRBV6-3 with TRBJ2-1; 7 bases fit TRBD1. The CDR3 spans 14 residues. The V gene's germline CDR1 is MNHEY and CDR2 SVGEGT. J gave up 10 bases and V 7 bases, and 13 bases lay outside the gene matches. CDR3 DNA: TGTGCCAGCACCTCAGACCGGGACAGCAAGGAGCAGTTCTTC. Amino acid sequence: CASTSDRDSKEQFF.

Turning to this clonotype: A much larger clone is a single base away; this may be a read error. The chain recombines TRBV5-1 with TRBJ2-7; TRBD1 matches 9 bases. The CDR3 sequence is 15 residues long. Germline V CDR1 and CDR2: SGHRS, YFSETQ. After removal of 5 bases from V and 2 bases from J, the junction contained 8 bases not matched to a gene. The CDR3 coding sequence is TGCGCCAGCAGGCACGGGACAGGGTATACCTACGAGCAGTACTTC. It encodes CASRHGTGYTYEQYF.

This clonotype appeared many times. The J gene is TRBJ2-7, the V gene TRBV7-7; no clear D gene. The CDR3 runs to 12 residues. CDR1 is SSHAT and CDR2 is FNYEAQ in the germline V gene (reference sequence). V was clipped by 1 base and J by 7 bases, with 8 bases between them. The CDR3 loop is CASSLEREEQYF. Written as DNA, the CDR3 is TGTGCCAGCAGCTTAGAAAGGGAAGAGCAGTACTTC.

This clonotype was detected ten times or more. V gene TRBV5-1 combines with J gene TRBJ2-7, with D perhaps TRBD1 (6 bases). The germline V and J ends were trimmed by 3 bases and 6 bases, with 10 bases remaining between them. This CDR3 comprises 12 residues. CDR1 and CDR2 from the germline V gene are SGHRS and YFSETQ. The CDR3 spells CASSSAGAEQYF. The CDR3 DNA is TGCGCCAGCAGCTCGGCAGGGGCCGAGCAGTACTTC.

This clonotype has a count of ten or more. V gene TRBV12-3 or TRBV12-4 combines with J gene TRBJ2-5; D remains ambiguous. V gave up 3 bases and J gave up 3 bases, with 2 bases separating them. This CDR3 region has 11 residues. The DNA for the CDR3 is TGTGCCAGCAGTTTTGAAGAGACCCAGTACTTC. Its protein product is CASSFEETQYF.

This clonotype was seen many times. The V call is TRBV27, the J call TRBJ2-1; D gene uncertain. V was trimmed by 5 bases and J by 0 bases, leaving 14 bases between them. Per germline, CDR1 MNHEY and CDR2 SMNVEV (reference sequence). This CDR3 has 16 amino acids. Here the CDR3 reads CASSPLTMSSYNEQFF. CDR3 DNA: TGTGCCAGCAGTCCGTTGACAATGAGCTCCTACAATGAGCAGTTCTTC.

Ten or more counts support this clonotype. V and J are TRBV20-1 and TRBJ1-1, with D perhaps TRBD1 (5 bases). The CDR3 length is 13 residues. Germline CDR1 is DFQATT and CDR2 is SNEGSKA (reference sequence). V lost 6 bases, J lost 4 bases, and 15 bases lay in between. CDR3 protein: CSAPAGGGTEAFF. In nucleotides, the CDR3 is TGCAGTGCGCCCGCTGGGGGGGGCACTGAAGCTTTCTTT.

This clonotype is medium-sized within its sample. V usage is TRBV5-5 and J usage is TRBJ2-1, with 12 bases that match TRBD2. The ends lost 4 bases at V and 5 bases at J; junction bases unmatched: 4. Germline-derived CDR1 and CDR2 are SGHKS and YYEKEE (reference sequence). The CDR3 totals 15 residues. CDR3 coding DNA: TGTGCCAGCAGCACGAGACTAGCGGGGGACAATGAGCAGTTCTTC. Translating gives CASSTRLAGDNEQFF.

This clonotype was seen repeatedly, ten times or more. This sequence joins TRBV4-3 and TRBJ1-6; D gene uncertain. V lost 1 base and J lost 1, with 2 bases in between. Germline assignment: CDR1 LGHNA and CDR2 YSLEER. The CDR3 is 14 amino acids. Written as DNA, the CDR3 is TGCGCCAGCAGCCAAGTTTCCTATAATTCACCCCTCCACTTT. Its translation: CASSQVSYNSPLHF.

This clonotype was counted many times. This sequence joins TRBV12-3 or TRBV12-4 and TRBJ2-5; 7 bases align to TRBD1. The junction had 17 bases not matched to a gene; V was cut back by 5 bases and J by 5 bases. This CDR3 is 17 amino acids long. The CDR3 is CASSPLAGTVGLETQYF. The DNA of the CDR3 is TGTGCCAGCAGTCCGCTTGCCGGGACAGTGGGTTTGGAGACCCAGTACTTC.

On this clonotype itself: This clone may be a read error of a much larger clone one base away. This chain links TRBV29-1 with TRBJ2-5, with D hard to call. Looked up from germline, CDR1 is SQVTM and CDR2 is ANQGSEA. The CDR3 contains 11 residues. CDR3 in amino acids: CSVVIGENQYF. DNA of the CDR3: TGCAGCGTTGTCATAGGAGAGAACCAGTACTTC.

This clonotype was counted ten times or more. The J gene is TRBJ1-1, the V gene TRBV20-1; 9 bases agree with TRBD1. This CDR3 has 14 amino acids. The germline V gene has CDR1 DFQATT and CDR2 SNEGSKA (reference sequence). V shed 6 bases and J 3 bases; nucleotides not matched to a gene: 8. The CDR3 nucleotides read TGCAGTGCCCAGTCGAGGACAGGGGACACTGAAGCTTTCTTT. It codes for CSAQSRTGDTEAFF.

This clonotype was observed at least ten times. The chain carries TRBV20-1 and TRBJ1-1; D is perhaps TRBD1 (6 bases). The CDR3 consists of 12 residues. V lost 6 bases to trimming and J lost 4 bases, with 12 bases between them. Germline V gene sequence: CDR1 DFQATT, CDR2 SNEGSKA (reference sequence). As DNA, the CDR3 is TGCAGTGCCTTACAGGGATTCACTGAAGCTTTCTTT. This sequence encodes CSALQGFTEAFF.

This clonotype was picked up many times. The chain uses TRBV20-1 and TRBJ2-3; 9 bases line up with TRBD1. From germline, CDR1 is DFQATT and CDR2 SNEGSKA (reference sequence). CDR3 size: 13 residues. Trimming took 8 bases from V and 2 from J; bases not matched to a gene: 5. As DNA, the CDR3 is TGCAGTTTCGGACAGGGGTCCACAGATACGCAGTATTTT. Protein sequence: CSFGQGSTDTQYF.

The table lists this clonotype with a few counts. The chain carries TRBV18 and TRBJ2-7; TRBD1 might be the D (5 bases). Trimming shortened V by 4 bases and J by 2 bases, and 9 bases separated the two germline ends. The CDR3 has 13 residues. The germline V gene has CDR1 KGHSH and CDR2 LQKENI. CDR3 protein: CASSQGSTYEQYF. The CDR3 DNA is TGTGCCAGCTCACAGGGGTCGACCTACGAGCAGTACTTC.

This clonotype was seen repeatedly, ten times or more. V is TRBV12-3 or TRBV12-4 and J is TRBJ1-2; D may be TRBD1 (5 bases). The CDR3 length is 14 residues. Trimming removed 6 bases at V and 8 bases at J, with 19 bases between. Here the CDR3 reads CASSPTTDRDGYTF. In DNA, the CDR3 is TGTGCCAGCAGCCCGACGACAGATCGAGACGGCTACACCTTC.

The genes are TRBV29-1 and TRBJ1-2; no reliable D call. V dropped 5 bases and J dropped 0 bases, with 10 bases sitting between them. Germline CDR1 SQVTM, CDR2 ANQGSEA. The length of the CDR3 is 13 residues. DNA for the CDR3: TGCAGCGTTACCGGGATAGCTAACTATGGCTACACCTTC. Its protein product is CSVTGIANYGYTF.

This clonotype was observed at least ten times. V gene TRBV5-6 combines with J gene TRBJ2-2; D may be TRBD1 or TRBD2 (5 bases each). Per the germline V gene, CDR1 is SGHDT and CDR2 is YYEEEE. Trimming left V 0 bases short and J 6 bases short, with 12 bases between. The CDR3 is 15 residues long. Written as DNA, the CDR3 is TGTGCCAGCAGCTTGGGATTGGGGGAATCCGGGGAGCTGTTTTTT. Its protein is CASSLGLGESGELFF.

This clonotype has just one count. V is TRBV12-3 or TRBV12-4 and J is TRBJ1-2; a weak D match, TRBD1 (5 bases). Trimming cost V 7 bases and J 1 base, with 16 bases left between them. CDR3 length equals 15 residues. In nucleotides, the CDR3 is TGTGCCAGCACTCGGGACCTAAGACTTAACTATGGCTACACCTTC. Protein: CASTRDLRLNYGYTF.

The table lists this clonotype with many counts. This chain links TRBV28 with TRBJ2-2; 7 bases agree with TRBD2. V was pared by 8 bases and J by 4 bases, with 7 bases of the junction left unmatched. CDR3 size: 14 residues. Germline V lookup: CDR1 MDHEN, CDR2 SYDVKM. This chain's CDR3 is CASRTGGVTGELFF. The CDR3 DNA follows: TGTGCCAGCCGCACGGGGGGAGTCACCGGGGAGCTGTTTTTT.

In its sample, this clonotype was seen many times. The chain couples TRBV3-1 to TRBJ2-3; possible D gene TRBD2, 7 bases. Trimming shortened V by 2 bases and J by 0 bases, and 12 bases separated the two germline ends. The CDR3 sequence is 16 residues long. Germline values: CDR1 LGHDT, CDR2 YNNKEL (reference sequence). The CDR3, as DNA: TGTGCCAGCAGCCAAACCGGGGGGCGAAGCACAGATACGCAGTATTTT. Its translation: CASSQTGGRSTDTQYF.

This clonotype was seen many times. This chain uses TRBV7-6 with TRBJ2-7; TRBD1 matches at 11 bases. In germline, CDR1 is SGHVS, CDR2 FNYEAQ. The V segment lost 6 bases and the J segment 3 bases; nucleotides outside the gene matches: 4. The CDR3 consists of 14 residues. The DNA of the CDR3 is TGTGCCAGCAGTTGGGACAGGGGGAACTACGAGCAGTACTTC. It codes for CASSWDRGNYEQYF.

In this sample, this clonotype turned up many times. The chain employs TRBV12-3 or TRBV12-4 and TRBJ2-3; D is perhaps TRBD2 (7 bases). The CDR3 has 14 amino acids. Trimming left V 3 bases short and J 5 bases short, with 12 bases between. Here the CDR3 reads CASSLQGGGDTQYF. CDR3 sequence (DNA): TGTGCCAGCAGTTTGCAGGGAGGGGGAGATACGCAGTATTTT.

The sample holds many counts of this clonotype. The V and J genes are TRBV7-2 and TRBJ2-7, with D maybe TRBD2 (6 bases). This CDR3 contains 14 residues. Germline V lookup: CDR1 SGHTA, CDR2 FQGNSA. Trimming removed 7 bases at V and 2 bases at J, with 15 bases between. The CDR3 spells CASTFSGATYEQYF. The CDR3 DNA follows: TGTGCCAGCACCTTCTCGGGAGCTACCTACGAGCAGTACTTC.

This clonotype was seen at least ten times. This chain connects TRBV10-2 to TRBJ2-3, with 7 bases identical to TRBD2. Germline V gene data show CDR1 as WSHSY and CDR2 as SAAADI. The J segment lost 2 bases and the V segment lost 6 bases, leaving 8 bases of the junction unmatched. This CDR3 has 15 residues. The CDR3: CASRVTSATTDTQYF. CDR3 DNA: TGCGCCAGCAGGGTCACTAGCGCTACCACAGATACGCAGTATTTT.

This clonotype was seen ten or more times. The V and J genes are TRBV7-2 and TRBJ2-3, with a tentative D call TRBD2 (5 bases). CDR1 SGHTA and CDR2 FQGNSA come from the germline V gene. The CDR3 contains 15 residues. Trimming shortened V by 1 base and J by 4 bases, and 12 bases separated the two germline ends. CDR3 coding DNA: TGTGCCAGCAGCTTAGGAGGGTCGGGTGCAGATACGCAGTATTTT. Its protein is CASSLGGSGADTQYF.

This clonotype was observed at least ten times. The V gene is TRBV7-2, the J gene TRBJ2-6; D is possibly TRBD2 (6 bases). The CDR3 has 16 amino acids. The ends were cut back, 0 bases at V and 2 bases at J, with 8 bases in the middle. The germline V gene has CDR1 SGHTA and CDR2 FQGNSA. Here the CDR3 reads CASSLAAGTGANVLTF. As DNA, the CDR3 is TGTGCCAGCAGCTTAGCGGCGGGGACTGGGGCCAACGTCCTGACTTTC. Looking up the rest from reference TRBV7-2 and TRBJ2-6 gives the full variable domain: GAGVSQSPSNKVTEKGKDVELRCDPISGHTALYWYRQSLGQGLEFLIYFQGNSAPDKSGLPSDRFSAERTGGSVSTLTIQRTQQEDSAVYLCASSLAAGTGANVLTFGAGSRLTVL.